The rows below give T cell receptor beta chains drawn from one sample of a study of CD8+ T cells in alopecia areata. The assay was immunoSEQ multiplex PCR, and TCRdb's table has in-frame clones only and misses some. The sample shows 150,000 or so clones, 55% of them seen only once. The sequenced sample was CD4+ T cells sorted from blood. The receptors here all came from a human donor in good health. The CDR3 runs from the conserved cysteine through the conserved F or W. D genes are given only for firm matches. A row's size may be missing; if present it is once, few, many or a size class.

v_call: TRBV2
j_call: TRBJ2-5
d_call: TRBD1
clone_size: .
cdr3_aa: CASSYQGTGKETQYF
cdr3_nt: TGTGCCAGCAGTTACCAGGGGACAGGGAAGGAGACCCAGTACTTC

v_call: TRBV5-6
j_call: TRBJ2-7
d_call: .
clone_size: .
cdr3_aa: CADLGVEYF
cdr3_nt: TGTGCCGACCTCGGGGTAGAGTACTTC

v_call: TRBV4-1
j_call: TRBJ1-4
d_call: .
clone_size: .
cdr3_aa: CASSRLPTGSDEKLFF
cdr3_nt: TGCGCCAGCAGCCGACTCCCGACAGGCTCGGACGAAAAACTGTTTTTT

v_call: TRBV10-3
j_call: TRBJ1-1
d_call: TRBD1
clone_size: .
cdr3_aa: CAISESGTGAEAFF
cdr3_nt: TGTGCCATCAGTGAGTCGGGGACAGGGGCTGAAGCTTTCTTT

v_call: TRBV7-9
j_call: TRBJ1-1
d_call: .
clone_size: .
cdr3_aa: CASSYRWDTEAFF
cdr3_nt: TGTGCCAGCAGTTACCGGTGGGACACTGAAGCTTTCTTT

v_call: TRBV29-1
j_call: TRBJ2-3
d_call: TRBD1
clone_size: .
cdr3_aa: CSVRRDRVFTDTQYF
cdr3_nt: TGCAGCGTCCGCCGGGACAGAGTTTTCACAGATACGCAGTATTTT

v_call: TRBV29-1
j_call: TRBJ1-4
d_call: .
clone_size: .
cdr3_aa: CSGGSQGNEKLFF
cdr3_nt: TGCAGCGGGGGGAGCCAGGGGAATGAAAAACTGTTTTTT

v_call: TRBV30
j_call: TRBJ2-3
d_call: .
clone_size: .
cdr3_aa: CAWSYPDTQYF
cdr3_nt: TGTGCCTGGAGTTATCCAGATACGCAGTATTTT

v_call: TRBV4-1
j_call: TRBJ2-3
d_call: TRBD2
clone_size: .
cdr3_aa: CASSRTLAGGDTQYF
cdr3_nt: TGCGCCAGCAGTCGAACCTTAGCGGGAGGAGATACGCAGTATTTT

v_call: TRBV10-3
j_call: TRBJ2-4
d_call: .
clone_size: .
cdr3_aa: CAIEWNIQYF
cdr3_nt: TGTGCCATCGAGTGGAACATTCAGTACTTC

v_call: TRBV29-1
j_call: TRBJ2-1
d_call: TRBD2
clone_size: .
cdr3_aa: CSGKLAETPWNEQFF
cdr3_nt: TGCAGCGGAAAACTAGCGGAGACTCCTTGGAATGAGCAGTTCTTC

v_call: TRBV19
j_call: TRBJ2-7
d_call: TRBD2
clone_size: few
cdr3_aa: CASTTASGTNEQYF
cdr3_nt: TGTGCCAGTACGACGGCTAGCGGGACCAACGAGCAGTACTTC

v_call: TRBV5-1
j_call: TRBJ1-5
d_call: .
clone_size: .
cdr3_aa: CASSPDSLNQPQHF
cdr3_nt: TGCGCCAGCAGTCCTGACAGTCTCAATCAGCCCCAGCATTTT

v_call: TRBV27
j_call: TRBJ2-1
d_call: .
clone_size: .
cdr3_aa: CASSRYNEQFF
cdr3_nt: TGTGCCAGCAGCCGATACAATGAGCAGTTCTTC

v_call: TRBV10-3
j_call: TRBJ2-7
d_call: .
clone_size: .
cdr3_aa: CAIADIPAYEQYF
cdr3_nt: TGTGCCATCGCAGACATACCGGCCTACGAGCAGTACTTC

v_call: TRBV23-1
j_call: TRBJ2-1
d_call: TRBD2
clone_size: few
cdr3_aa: CASSQPAGGLYNEQFF
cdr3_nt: TGCGCCAGCAGTCAACCAGCGGGAGGCCTCTACAATGAGCAGTTCTTC

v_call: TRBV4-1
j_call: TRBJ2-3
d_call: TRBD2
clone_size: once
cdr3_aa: CASHSGAITDTQYF
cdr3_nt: TGCGCCAGCCATAGCGGGGCAATCACAGATACGCAGTATTTT

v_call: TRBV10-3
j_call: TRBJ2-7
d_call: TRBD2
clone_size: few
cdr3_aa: CAISAGLAAYEQYF
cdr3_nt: TGTGCCATCAGTGCAGGACTAGCGGCCTACGAGCAGTACTTC

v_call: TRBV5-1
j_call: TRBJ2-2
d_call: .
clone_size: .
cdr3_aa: CASSSTVGTLNGELFF
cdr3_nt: TGCGCCAGCAGCTCGACCGTAGGGACCTTGAACGGGGAGCTGTTTTTT

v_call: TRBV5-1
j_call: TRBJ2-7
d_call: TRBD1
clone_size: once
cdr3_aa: CASRGQGISHEQYF
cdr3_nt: TGCGCCAGCAGGGGACAGGGGATTTCCCACGAGCAGTACTTC

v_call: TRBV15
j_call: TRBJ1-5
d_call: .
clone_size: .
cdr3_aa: CATSSANQPQHF
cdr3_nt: TGTGCCACCAGCTCGGCTAATCAGCCCCAGCATTTT

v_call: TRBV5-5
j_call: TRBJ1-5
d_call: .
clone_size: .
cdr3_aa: CASSPPGSNQPQHF
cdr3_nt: TGTGCCAGCAGCCCCCCTGGGAGCAATCAGCCCCAGCATTTT

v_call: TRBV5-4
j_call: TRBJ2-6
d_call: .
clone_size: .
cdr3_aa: CASRRDGSSGANVLTF
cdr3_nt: TGTGCCAGCAGGCGGGACGGTAGCTCTGGGGCCAACGTCCTGACTTTC

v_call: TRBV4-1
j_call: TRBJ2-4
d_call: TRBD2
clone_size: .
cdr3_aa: CASSQGASGTNIQYF
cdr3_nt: TGCGCCAGCAGCCAGGGGGCTAGCGGGACAAACATTCAGTACTTC

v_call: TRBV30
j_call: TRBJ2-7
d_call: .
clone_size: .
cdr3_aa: CAWSPLSGIYEQYF
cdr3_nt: TGTGCCTGGAGTCCCCTTAGCGGAATATACGAGCAGTACTTC

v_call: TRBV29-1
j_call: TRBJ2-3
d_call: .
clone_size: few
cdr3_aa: CSAAGDTQYF
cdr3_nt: TGCAGCGCGGCGGGAGATACGCAGTATTTT

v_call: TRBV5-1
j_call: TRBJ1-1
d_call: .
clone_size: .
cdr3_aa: CASSGPGAFF
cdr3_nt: TGCGCCAGCAGCGGGCCCGGGGCTTTCTTT

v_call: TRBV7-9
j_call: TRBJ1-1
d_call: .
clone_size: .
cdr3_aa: CASSFTQGTEAFF
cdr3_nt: TGTGCCAGCAGCTTCACTCAAGGGACTGAAGCTTTCTTT

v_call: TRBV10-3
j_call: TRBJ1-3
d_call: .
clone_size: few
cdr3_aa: CAISQGLGNTIYF
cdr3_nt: TGTGCCATCAGCCAGGGCCTGGGAAACACCATATATTTT

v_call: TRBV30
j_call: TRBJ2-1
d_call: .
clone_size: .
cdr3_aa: CAWRQGGEQFF
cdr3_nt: TGTGCCTGGAGACAGGGCGGTGAGCAGTTCTTC

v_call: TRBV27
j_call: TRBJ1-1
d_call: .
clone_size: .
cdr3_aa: CASSFGGNTEAFF
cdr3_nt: TGTGCCAGCAGTTTCGGGGGGAACACTGAAGCTTTCTTT

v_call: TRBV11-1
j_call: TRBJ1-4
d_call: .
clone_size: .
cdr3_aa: CASSLTGKLFF
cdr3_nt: TGTGCCAGCAGCTTGACGGGGAAACTGTTTTTT

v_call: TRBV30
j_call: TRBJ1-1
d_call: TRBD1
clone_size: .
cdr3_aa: CACRDRGRNTEAFF
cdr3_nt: TGTGCCTGCAGGGACAGGGGGCGGAACACTGAAGCTTTCTTT

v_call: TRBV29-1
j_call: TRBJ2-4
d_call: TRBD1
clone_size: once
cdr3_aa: CSVANGARGPLAKNIQYF
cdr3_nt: TGCAGCGTTGCAAATGGGGCCAGGGGGCCTCTAGCCAAAAACATTCAGTACTTC

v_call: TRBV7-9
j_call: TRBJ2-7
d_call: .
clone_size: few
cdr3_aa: CASSFSGTVSSYEQYF
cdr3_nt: TGTGCCAGCAGCTTTTCCGGGACTGTGAGCTCCTACGAGCAGTACTTC

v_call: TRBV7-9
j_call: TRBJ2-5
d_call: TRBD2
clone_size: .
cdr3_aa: CASSLGREVTQYF
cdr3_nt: TGTGCCAGCAGCTTGGGGCGGGAGGTGACCCAGTACTTC

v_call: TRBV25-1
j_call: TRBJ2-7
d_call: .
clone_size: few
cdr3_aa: CASSENSYEQYF
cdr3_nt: TGTGCCAGCAGTGAGAACTCCTACGAGCAGTACTTC

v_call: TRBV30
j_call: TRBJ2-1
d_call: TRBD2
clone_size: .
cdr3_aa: CAWSHGAGTSRNEQFF
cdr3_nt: TGTGCCTGGAGTCATGGAGCCGGGACTAGCAGGAATGAGCAGTTCTTC

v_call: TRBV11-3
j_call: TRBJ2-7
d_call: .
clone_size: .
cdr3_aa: CASSSDGSREQYF
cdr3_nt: TGTGCCAGCAGCTCTGACGGGAGTCGGGAGCAGTACTTC

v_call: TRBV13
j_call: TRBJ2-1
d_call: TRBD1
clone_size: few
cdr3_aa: CASSQRTGGLLNEQFF
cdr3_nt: TGTGCCAGCAGCCAGCGGACAGGGGGTCTCCTCAATGAGCAGTTCTTC

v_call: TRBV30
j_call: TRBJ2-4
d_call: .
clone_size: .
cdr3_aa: CAWSHQLAKNIQYF
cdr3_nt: TGTGCCTGGTCTCATCAACTAGCCAAAAACATTCAGTACTTC

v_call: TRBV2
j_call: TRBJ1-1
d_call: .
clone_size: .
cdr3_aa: CASLKGLTEAFF
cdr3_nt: TGTGCCAGCCTCAAGGGGTTGACTGAAGCTTTCTTT

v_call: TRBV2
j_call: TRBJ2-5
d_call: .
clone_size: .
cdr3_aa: CASSVSDNPWFGTQYF
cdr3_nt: TGTGCCAGCAGTGTTTCGGACAATCCCTGGTTTGGGACCCAGTACTTC

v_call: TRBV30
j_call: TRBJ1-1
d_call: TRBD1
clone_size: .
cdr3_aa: CAWSKPGQGKGTEAFF
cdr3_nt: TGTGCCTGGAGTAAGCCGGGACAGGGGAAAGGCACTGAAGCTTTCTTT

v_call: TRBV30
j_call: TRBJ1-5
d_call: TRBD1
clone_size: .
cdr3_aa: CAWSRRDREAQPQHF
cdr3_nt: TGTGCCTGGAGTCGGAGGGACAGGGAGGCTCAGCCCCAGCATTTT

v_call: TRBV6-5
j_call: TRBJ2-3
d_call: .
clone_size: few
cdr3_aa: CASRGDTQYF
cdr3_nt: TGTGCCAGCAGGGGAGATACGCAGTATTTT

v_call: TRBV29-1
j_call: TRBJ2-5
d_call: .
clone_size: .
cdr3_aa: CSVGETQYF
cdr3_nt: TGCAGCGTTGGAGAGACCCAGTACTTC

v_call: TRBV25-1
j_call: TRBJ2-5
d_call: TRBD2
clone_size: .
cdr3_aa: CASSVFGGAETQYF
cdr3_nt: TGTGCCAGCAGTGTCTTCGGGGGGGCGGAGACCCAGTACTTC

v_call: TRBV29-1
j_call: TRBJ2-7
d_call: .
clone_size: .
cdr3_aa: CSVEDGGYEQYF
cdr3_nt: TGCAGCGTTGAAGATGGCGGCTACGAGCAGTACTTC

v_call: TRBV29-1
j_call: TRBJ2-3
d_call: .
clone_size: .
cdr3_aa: CSVRFADTQYF
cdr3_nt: TGCAGCGTTAGATTCGCAGATACGCAGTATTTT